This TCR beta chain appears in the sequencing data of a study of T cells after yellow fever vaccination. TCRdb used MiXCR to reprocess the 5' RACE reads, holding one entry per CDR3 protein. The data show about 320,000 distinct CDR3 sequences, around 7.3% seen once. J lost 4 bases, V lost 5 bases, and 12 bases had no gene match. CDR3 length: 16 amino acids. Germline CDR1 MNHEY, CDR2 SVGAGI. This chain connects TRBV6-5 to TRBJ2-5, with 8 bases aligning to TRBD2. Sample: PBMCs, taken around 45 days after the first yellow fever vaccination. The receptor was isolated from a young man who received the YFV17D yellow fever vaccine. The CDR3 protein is CASSHGRGDSTETQYF. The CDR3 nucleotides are TGTGCCAGCAGTCACGGGCGGGGGGACTCGACAGAGACCCAGTACTTC.